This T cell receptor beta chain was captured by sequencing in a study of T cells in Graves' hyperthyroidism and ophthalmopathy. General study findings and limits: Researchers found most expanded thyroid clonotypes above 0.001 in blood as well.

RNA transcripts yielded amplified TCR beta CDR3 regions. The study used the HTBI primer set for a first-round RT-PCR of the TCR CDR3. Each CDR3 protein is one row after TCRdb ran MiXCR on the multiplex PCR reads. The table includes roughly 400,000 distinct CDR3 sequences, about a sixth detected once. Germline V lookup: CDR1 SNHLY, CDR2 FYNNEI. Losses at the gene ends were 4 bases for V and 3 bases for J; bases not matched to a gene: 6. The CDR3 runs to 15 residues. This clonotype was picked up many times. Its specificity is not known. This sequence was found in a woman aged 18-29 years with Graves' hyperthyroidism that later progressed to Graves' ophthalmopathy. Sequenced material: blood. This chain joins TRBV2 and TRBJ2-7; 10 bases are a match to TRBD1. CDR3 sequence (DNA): TGTGCCAGCAGTGTGTCCGGGACAGGGGACTACGAGCAGTACTTC. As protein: CASSVSGTGDYEQYF.